This record looks at one TCR beta chain sequence and its context. Antigen unknown. The record originates from a study of T-cell memory formation after mild COVID-19. Study details: Clustering of TCRs was largely donor specific.

This CDR3 is built from 13 residues. V lost 5 bases, J lost 6 bases, and 12 bases lay in between. Germline V gene lookup returns CDR1 LGHNA and CDR2 YSLEER. Study-wide results and limits: CD4+ contracting clones were found mainly in CM and EM, and CD8+ ones in EMRA. There was a balanced CD4/CD8 profile in clones contracting day 15 to 85, and later expanders leaned CD4+.

TCRdb reprocessed the 5' RACE reads with MiXCR, giving one entry per CDR3 protein. The repertoire holds some 340,000 distinct CDR3 sequences, with 13% as singletons. This receptor was obtained from a man between 18 and 29 years old who had mild COVID-19 (a few samples of this study predate the infection). Cell type and time point are not known. Sequencing was performed on PBMCs or a T cell subset sorted from them (not recorded which). The V and J genes are TRBV4-3 and TRBJ2-3; TRBD1 or TRBD2 may be the D gene (5 bases each). The CDR3 region is CASSTHGADTQYF. CDR3 nucleotide sequence: TGCGCCAGCAGCACCCACGGGGCCGATACGCAGTATTTT.